This record looks at one T cell receptor (beta chain) sequence and its context. Its antigen is unknown. With 2 bases removed from V and 3 bases from J, the gap between germline ends came to 5 bases. This CDR3 has 13 amino acids. Germline V gene data show CDR1 as MNHEY and CDR2 as SVGAGI. The data stem from a study of shared clonotypes between healthy human individuals. Study-wide results and limits: Generation probability values for non-shared clonotypes were lower than those for clonotypes shared by all four donors.

TCRdb's table, derived via immunoSEQ multiplex PCR, lists solely in-frame clones and lacks some. The sample shows some 2,100,000 clones, roughly 95% of them seen only once. The source material was naive CD4+ T cells sorted from blood. Subset described: CD45RA+ positively selected. The sequence was collected from a man in his late teens or twenties in good health. This rearrangement joins TRBV6-5 to TRBJ2-4; unclear D gene. Here the CDR3 reads CASSYPGKNIQYF. Written as DNA, the CDR3 is TGTGCCAGCAGTTACCCTGGCAAAAACATTCAGTACTTC.